This TCR beta chain stems from a study of cytomegalovirus exposure and HLA in healthy donors (dated by TCRdb to about 2017). General notes on the study: In an earlier analysis of about 560 of the donors, 276 Gb of sequence data and 95 million to 130 million unique TCR beta sequences from about 180 million T cells were reported. The study combined high-throughput TCR immunosequencing, statistical association of individual TCRs with disease status, and machine learning to predict cytomegalovirus infection status. A handful of DR-DQ haplotypes were handled as single units for association and clustering because linkage in the cohort was strong. The study was designed to test whether signatures of past pathogen exposure could be identified by cataloging public T cell receptors. HLA typing included class I and class II loci at four-digit resolution. To decide whether each TCR beta V gene segment behaved as functional or pseudogenic, an earlier analysis of some 580 of the donors relied on high-throughput TCR beta sequencing. An early release that covered about 640 HLA-typed donors contained approximately 300 gigabases of sequencing data and approximately 85 million unique TCR sequences. Every repertoire in the discovery cohort had been generated on one and the same sequencing platform. Typing coverage varied by locus: about 620-630 donors for A, B, C, DRB1 and DQB1; approximately 520 for DQA1; nearly 610 for DPA1; approximately 490 for DPB1. A separate validation cohort of 100 to 150 different subjects was used in addition to the 666-subject first cohort. Genome-wide SNP genotypes for about 65% of the 666 donors were used in a later genetic analysis, which treated that subset as a discovery cohort. Donor age, sex, ethnicity and CMV serostatus were compiled alongside the repertoire data. Of the 300 to 400 genotyped donors, around 81% fell in the genetic ancestry cluster associated with self-reported Caucasian donors. The study profiled the T cell repertoires of about 720 subjects by immunosequencing and related them to cytomegalovirus serostatus. On average, approximately 250,000 unique TCR beta nucleotide sequences were sequenced per donor among fewer than 500 genotyped donors of the cohort, with 15% to 20% of those sequences being non-productive. The later analysis used no new phenotypic data to find candidate immune exposures, relying instead on TCR beta sequences and their occurrence across donors. To study patterns of TCR occurrence, a later analysis re-analyzed previously published TCR beta repertoires from 550 to 800 donors and added high-resolution HLA genotyping.

The cohort was made up of 650 to 700 healthy bone marrow donors. Cohort members were all nominally healthy when sampled, although unrecorded immune exposures were likely present. The donor was CMV seronegative and belonged to the group of roughly 330 seronegative cohort members. A peripheral blood sample was provided by each donor, and peripheral blood mononuclear cells were used for TCR beta sequencing. Genomic DNA was extracted from the blood cell samples with the Qiagen DNeasy Blood Extraction Kit. The paper's findings and limits, for the study overall: According to a later genetic analysis, donors in an Asian-associated ancestry cluster had fewer N-insertions in productive TCRs than the roughly 700-donor mean. Several of the top co-occurrence clusters appeared to be linked to parvovirus B19, influenza, CMV and Epstein-Barr virus, according to a later analysis. The earlier analysis of 587 of the donors excluded roughly 17 rarely observed V segments, including chromosome 9 orphons, because counts were too low. The sequencing pipeline was judged likely to have produced a cluster of highly shared sequence variants as a technical artifact. The classifier was reported to diagnose cytomegalovirus status with high specificity and sensitivity in both the original and validation cohorts. An earlier analysis of approximately 600 of the donors showed that most TCR beta V segments appeared in productive rearrangements either about 87% or about 30% of the time, which broadly matched IMGT annotations. In a later analysis, TCR association rates were found to vary across HLA loci, with the most associated TCRs seen for DRB1 alleles and the fewest for HLA-C alleles. A later genetic analysis associated a missense DCLRE1C variant with V-gene and J-gene trimming of TCR beta chains, and an independent cohort replicated the association. A later analysis found that HLA-associated TCR beta chains were more clonally expanded and had lower generation probabilities than equally common non-associated chains. Correlated functional status among segregating V segments might reflect linkage disequilibrium, but an unknown experimental factor could not be ruled out. Assigning TCR associations to individual alleles was difficult when HLA alleles, especially DR and DQ, strongly co-occurred. A few of the identified cytomegalovirus-associated TCR beta chains were confirmed in vitro to be specific for cytomegalovirus antigens. Sequencing depth was assumed to be roughly uniform across donors in the presence/absence analyses, though that assumption may not hold. Across donors, most TCR sequences were observed very rarely, whereas some public TCRs were present in many individuals. CMV serostatus was the only immune exposure information available for the cohort. The authors suggested that the approach could potentially be extended to other disease states and immunological phenotypes. This cohort had only TCR beta chains sequenced, and the lack of alpha or paired-chain data limited which features could be detected. A later analysis found that most CMV-associated TCR beta chains appeared HLA-restricted, with HLA associations seemingly driven largely by CMV exposure. Some IMGT-functional V segments, including TRBV6-2 and TRBV6-3, could not be distinguished by the 87-base-pair reads and were therefore excluded. Because some donors lacked HLA typing at each locus, the association tests relied only on the typed subset. A later analysis associated 16,951 TCR beta sequences with specific HLA alleles at a false discovery rate of 0.05. The study gave a list of more than 150 TCR beta chains associated with cytomegalovirus. A further reported finding was that TCR beta sequences accurately predicted the HLA-A and HLA-B alleles for most subjects in the first cohort.

A word on this clone: The specificity of this receptor is unknown. No base quality values were provided; no much bigger clone lies one nucleotide off.

The method was the immunoSEQ multiplex PCR assay. For the multiplex PCR, a mixture combining 60 forward primers for TCR Vbeta segments and 13 reverse primers for TCR Jbeta segments was used. The CDR3 region of rearranged TCR beta genes was amplified from genomic DNA with a multiplex PCR assay. The amplified TCR beta libraries were sequenced on the Illumina HiSeq System as 87-base-pair reads. Concerning the study's data processing: Across the roughly 640 repertoires, a later analysis counted tens of millions of unique TCR beta chains, 9 million to 14 million of which were shared by at least two donors. Raw reads were error-corrected and collapsed into unique sequences with a nearest-neighbor algorithm that merged closely related sequences to remove PCR and sequencing errors. Alignment of CDR3 sequences to IMGT reference sequences was used to assign V, D and J gene segments. For a sequence to be retained, a match of at least six nucleotides was required to both a V gene segment and a J gene segment. Rearrangements were classified as productive when the CDR3 lacked stop codons and remained in frame with V and J, and all other rearrangements were classified as non-productive. Following IMGT convention, CDR3 was defined as the stretch from the second conserved V-encoded cysteine to the conserved J-encoded phenylalanine. The earlier analysis of around 640 of the donors excluded sequences that lacked an unambiguous match to a single V gene segment. In an earlier analysis of almost 600 of the donors, a V segment was called functional when productive rearrangements were above 56.7%, and segregating when the standard deviation between donors exceeded 5%. A statistical classification framework was built to diagnose cytomegalovirus status from the catalog of TCR beta chain sequences. A later analysis assigned V and J genes by comparing TCR nucleotide sequences with IMGT/GENE-DB human TR gene sequences. Using the TCRdist pipeline, a later analysis assigned CDR3 sequences along with most-parsimonious VDJ recombination scenarios. In a later analysis, every TCR beta chain was defined by the combination of its CDR3 amino acid sequence and its V-gene family, and reads without a unique V-gene family were dropped. As a way to deal with suspected cross-contamination and a sequencing artifact, a later analysis dropped 640 or so nucleotide sequences that were highly shared and had low generation probability. For each public chain, a later analysis derived a clonal expansion index from normalized ranks of inferred template counts within each repertoire. In a later analysis, generation probabilities were computed using a VDJ recombination model fitted to out-of-frame rearrangements, and the results were checked against IGoR. In a later analysis, hypergeometric tests were used to score TCR-TCR, TCR-HLA and TCR-CMV co-occurrence, with a repertoire-size bias correction applied to TCR pairs. In a later analysis, false discovery rates were estimated by permuting HLA or CMV assignments 20 times. A later analysis grouped co-occurring TCRs with DBSCAN, adding TCRdist sequence similarity when clustering within HLA-allele-positive subsets. Repertoires with fewer than 30,000 or more than 120,000 public chains, plus five repertoires with anomalous nucleotide sharing, were excluded from co-occurrence clustering. This immuneACCESS table, as held by TCRdb, lists in-frame sequences with V and J called but not all clones. Of the missing ones, under half trace to an unresolved V gene in checked studies; the others have no known cause. Clone size and V and J calls were adopted from that table, with D and trimming inferred from the DNA. For this sample there are about 170,000 clones; approximately 80% appear just once. The top ten clones comprise over 0.65% of the sample.

V and J are truncated by 2 bases and 0 bases respectively, leaving an intervening sequence of 14 bases. From the germline V gene, CDR1 is MNHEY and CDR2 is SVGAGI. Counted from cysteine to phenylalanine, this CDR3 has 16 amino acids. Only CDR3 DNA is held: 48 bases, read in frame from base 1. What was sequenced was PBMCs. The sequence is built from TRBV6-5 and TRBJ2-7; TRBD2 might be the D gene, on 5 matching bases. The TCR comes from a young woman in good health and CMV-seronegative. The DNA is as follows: TGTGCCAGCAGTTACGTGGTATCGGGGAGCTCCTACGAGCAGTACTTC. This translates into CASSYVVSGSSYEQYF.